Sequencing of this T cell receptor (beta chain) was carried out in a study of post-analysis software for immune sequencing data (dated by TCRdb to between 2014 and 2017). About the investigation overall: Relapsing-remitting, secondary progressive and progressive-relapsing multiple sclerosis were recorded as disease courses, and subtype annotation was lacking for some patients. The multiple sclerosis patient repertoires were compared with roughly twelve previously published healthy control repertoires from donors aged about 6 to 26 years. A subset of samples was prepared in parallel using single-end sample barcoding, then pooled and co-amplified after Illumina adapter ligation.

Worth noting for this clonotype: What this receptor recognizes is not known. Base qualities are not recorded, but no much larger clone differs from it by a single base.

Library preparation employed PCR. The reads were generated on an Illumina HiSeq 2500. To reduce PCR and sequencing biases, unique molecular identifiers were built into the TCR beta cDNA libraries. Every 1 to 10 million input T cells yielded roughly 500,000 cDNA molecules, meaning each molecule approximated one T cell. Patient libraries were prepared and sequenced with the same protocol used for the earlier healthy control dataset. Within a given batch, samples were prepared together, multiplexed and sequenced on the same HiSeq lane. As for the original processing: Raw barcoded reads were processed with MIGEC, discarding single-read molecular identifier groups before consensus assembly and CDR3 extraction. VDJtools was used for post-analysis of the clonotype tables, and diversity was normalized by down-sampling every dataset to the size of the smallest sample. In repertoire overlap clustering, CDR3 amino acid sequences, but not nucleotide sequences, were matched to correct batch-related cross-sample contamination. TCRdb took the public reads, trimmed them with fastp at Q25, ran MiXCR for clone calling and kept in-frame beta chains. Under each unique CDR3 protein, matching rows form one entry showing the most common genes and DNA. The V and J calls come from TCRdb's annotation, not from the publication. Within this sample are about 800,000 distinct CDR3 sequences, with around 27% of them counted one time only. The ten biggest clones cover around 0.55% of the sample.

Measured from the cysteine to the phenylalanine, the CDR3 is 19 residues long. Just the 57-base CDR3 DNA is kept, in frame starting at base 1. The germline V gene gives CDR1 as SGHTA and CDR2 as FQGNSA. The junction shows trimming of 1 base on V and 0 bases on J, and the gene matches do not reach 7 bases of it. To demonstrate the VDJtools post-analysis software, TCR beta repertoires were profiled from the peripheral blood of about a dozen young patients with multiple sclerosis. Multiple sclerosis patients were children and adolescents aged about 6 to 15 years. General conclusions and limits of the study: Direct clustering with F measure revealed strong co-clustering of samples prepared in the same batch, which led to a batch-effect correction. The multiple sclerosis patient group was slightly younger than the control group. Compared with controls, multiple sclerosis patients had significantly lower normalized Chao1 diversity, a finding suggesting substantial peripheral T-cell clonal expansion. Significantly higher frequencies in patients than in controls were found for roughly 5 TRBV segments, including TRBV5-6, TRBV5-1 and TRBV20-1.

The receptor comes from a girl between 10 and 17 years old with multiple sclerosis. The sequenced material came from blood. This chain joins TRBV7-2 to TRBJ2-3, with 13 bases matching TRBD2. Here the CDR3 is given as CASSLGGLAGALSTDTQYF. Read as DNA, the sequence is TGTGCCAGCAGCTTAGGCGGACTAGCGGGAGCGCTTAGCACAGATACGCAGTATTTT. Full variable domain (CDR3 extended with the reference TRBV7-2 and TRBJ2-3 proteins): GAGVSQSPSNKVTEKGKDVELRCDPISGHTALYWYRQSLGQGLEFLIYFQGNSAPDKSGLPSDRFSAERTGGSVSTLTIQRTQQEDSAVYLCASSLGGLAGALSTDTQYFGPGTRLTVL.